This T cell receptor (beta chain) was found in a study of control samples from healthy donors and cancer patients. Between the trimmed V and J ends, which lost 5 bases and 1 base, there was a span of 18 bases. The CDR3 is 18 amino acids. Looked up from germline, CDR1 is MNHEY and CDR2 is SVGEGT. Measured with immunoSEQ multiplex PCR; TCRdb has only the in-frame clones, and not every one. This table holds some 120,000 clones, less than 95% found once. The specimen was blood. This TCR came from a man aged 25 to 40 in good health. The chain uses TRBV6-2 or TRBV6-3 and TRBJ1-6; maybe TRBD1 (5 bases). CDR3 in amino acids: CASSRTGGSVSYNSPLHF. The CDR3 region has the DNA TGTGCCAGCAGTCGGACTGGGGGGAGCGTGTCCTATAATTCACCCCTCCACTTT.